These 7 T cell receptor beta chains came from one sample sequenced in a study of shared clonotypes between healthy human individuals. The table came from immunoSEQ multiplex PCR; TCRdb's copy has only in-frame clones and leaves some out. The profile covers roughly 590,000 clones, with around 95% appearing a single time and roughly 0.1% taken by the ten largest. The naive CD8 subset, CD45RO-negative cells positively selected for CCR7, excluded terminally differentiated effector memory CD45RA+ cells. Source material: naive CD8+ T cells sorted from blood. The source of these receptors is a woman aged 25 to 39 in good health.

The rearrangement links TRBV6-1 to TRBJ1-2, with D unresolved. The CDR3 runs to 10 residues. The V end was cut by 10 bases, the J end by 7 bases, with 10 bases between. CDR1 and CDR2 (germline): MNHNS, SASEGT. The CDR3 loop is CAIGPRGYTF. The CDR3 DNA follows: TGTGCCATTGGACCTCGTGGCTACACCTTC.

The chain has TRBV27 and TRBJ2-4; D is perhaps TRBD1 (5 bases). This CDR3 has 14 amino acids. Germline V lookup: CDR1 MNHEY, CDR2 SMNVEV (reference sequence). V gave up 3 bases and J gave up 4 bases, with 10 bases separating them. This chain's CDR3 is CASSFLRQKNIQYF. CDR3 in DNA: TGTGCCAGCAGTTTCCTTCGACAGAAAAACATTCAGTACTTC.

The chain couples TRBV13 to TRBJ2-5; 10 nucleotides line up with TRBD2. V lost 3 bases, J lost 3 bases, and 4 bases stayed unmatched. The CDR3 totals 15 residues. CDR1 PRHDT and CDR2 FYEKMQ come from the germline V gene (reference sequence). DNA for the CDR3: TGTGCCAGCAGCTTTGTTGGACTAGCGGAAGAGACCCAGTACTTC. Amino acid sequence: CASSFVGLAEETQYF.

The chain joins TRBV5-6 to TRBJ2-3; 11 nucleotides align to TRBD2. Germline lookup yields CDR1 SGHDT and CDR2 YYEEEE. After removal of 0 bases from V and 6 bases from J, the junction contained 3 bases not matched to a gene. The CDR3 is 15 residues long. CDR3 loop: CASSLELAGGDTQYF. The CDR3 DNA follows: TGTGCCAGCAGCTTGGAGTTAGCGGGAGGGGATACGCAGTATTTT.

The J gene is TRBJ2-7, the V gene TRBV29-1; 7 nucleotides line up with TRBD1. The J segment lost 7 bases and the V segment lost 4 bases, leaving 19 bases of the junction unmatched. This CDR3 has 16 amino acids. Germline CDR1 is SQVTM and CDR2 is ANQGSEA. CDR3 residues: CSVVGASGQTLPEQYF. The CDR3 DNA is TGCAGCGTTGTAGGGGCCTCGGGACAGACCCTTCCGGAGCAGTACTTC.

Worth noting for this clone: Other DNA sequences from this sample encode an identical CDR3 as well. The genes are TRBV7-9 and TRBJ2-7, with unresolved D. Per germline, CDR1 SEHNR and CDR2 FQNEAQ (reference sequence). The CDR3 contains 12 residues. The ends were cut back, 1 base at V and 4 bases at J, with 5 bases in the middle. The CDR3 DNA reads as TGTGCCAGCAGCTTAGGGCGGTACGAGCAGTACTTC. Its protein is CASSLGRYEQYF.

The genes are TRBV5-6 and TRBJ2-7, with 11 positions matching TRBD2. The CDR3 length is 15 residues. Trimming removed 4 bases from V and 1 base from J; junction bases left unmatched: 4. The germline V gene has CDR1 SGHDT and CDR2 YYEEEE. The CDR3, as DNA: TGTGCCAGCAGCCTTTGGACTAGCGGGTCCTACGAGCAGTACTTC. Its translation: CASSLWTSGSYEQYF.